This entry is about one TCR beta chain. The CDR3 spans 15 residues. The junction had 7 bases not matched to a gene; V was cut back by 7 bases and J by 0 bases. In germline, CDR1 is MNHEY, CDR2 SVGEGT. Using its own MiXCR run on the 5' RACE reads, TCRdb lists one record per CDR3 protein. In the table there are hundreds of thousands of distinct CDR3 sequences, approximately 21% of which are singletons. This entry comes from a study of identical twins. These same records also appear under a second study, on T cells expressing NK-cell markers.

The J gene is TRBJ2-7, the V gene TRBV6-2 or TRBV6-3; 9 nucleotides align to TRBD2. The specimen sequenced was PBMCs. The source is a young woman in good health. The CDR3 DNA follows: TGTGCCAGCACCCTTTTAGCGGGAGACTCCTACGAGCAGTACTTC. This sequence encodes CASTLLAGDSYEQYF.